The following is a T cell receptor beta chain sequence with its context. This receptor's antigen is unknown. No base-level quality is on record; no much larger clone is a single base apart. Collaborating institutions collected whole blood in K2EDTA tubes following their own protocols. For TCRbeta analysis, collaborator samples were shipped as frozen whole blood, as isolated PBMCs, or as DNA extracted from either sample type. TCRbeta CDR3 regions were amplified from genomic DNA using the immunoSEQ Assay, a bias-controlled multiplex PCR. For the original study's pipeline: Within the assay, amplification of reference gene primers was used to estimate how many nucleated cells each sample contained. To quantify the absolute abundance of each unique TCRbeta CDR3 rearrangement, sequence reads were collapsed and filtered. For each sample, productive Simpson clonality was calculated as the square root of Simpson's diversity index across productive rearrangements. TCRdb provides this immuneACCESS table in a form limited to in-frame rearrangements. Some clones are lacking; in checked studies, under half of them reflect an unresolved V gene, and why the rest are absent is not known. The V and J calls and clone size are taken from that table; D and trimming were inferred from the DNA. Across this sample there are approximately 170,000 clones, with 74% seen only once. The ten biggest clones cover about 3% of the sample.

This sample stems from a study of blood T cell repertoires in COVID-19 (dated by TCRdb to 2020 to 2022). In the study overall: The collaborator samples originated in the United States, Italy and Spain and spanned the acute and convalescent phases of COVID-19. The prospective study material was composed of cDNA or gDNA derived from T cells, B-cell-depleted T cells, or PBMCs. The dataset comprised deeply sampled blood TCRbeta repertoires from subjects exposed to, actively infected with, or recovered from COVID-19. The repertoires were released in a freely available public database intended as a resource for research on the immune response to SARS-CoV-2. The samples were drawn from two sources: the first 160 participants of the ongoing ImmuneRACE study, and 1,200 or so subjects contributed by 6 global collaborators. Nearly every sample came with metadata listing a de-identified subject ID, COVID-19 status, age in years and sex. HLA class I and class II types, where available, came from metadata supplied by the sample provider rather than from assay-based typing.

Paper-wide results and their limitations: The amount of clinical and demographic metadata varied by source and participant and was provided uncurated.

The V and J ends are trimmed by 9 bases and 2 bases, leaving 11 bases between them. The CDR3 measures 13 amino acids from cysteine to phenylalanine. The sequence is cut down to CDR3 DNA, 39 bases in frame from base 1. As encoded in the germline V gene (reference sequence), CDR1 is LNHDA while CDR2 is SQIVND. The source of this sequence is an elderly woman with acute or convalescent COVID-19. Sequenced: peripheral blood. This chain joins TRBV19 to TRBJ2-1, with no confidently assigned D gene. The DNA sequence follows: TGTGCCAGCACCCCACGAGCCTACAATGAGCAGTTCTTC. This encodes CASTPRAYNEQFF.